The 32 T cell receptor beta chains in this list originate from one sample, sequenced in a study of identical twins. TCRdb reanalysed the 5' RACE reads using MiXCR and keeps one entry per CDR3 protein. The sample holds around 220,000 distinct CDR3 sequences, about 10% seen once. The sample taken for sequencing was memory T cells sorted from blood. The receptors here all came from a man in his fifties in good health.

This clonotype has ten or more counts. The chain employs TRBV5-1 and TRBJ1-1, with 9 nucleotides matching TRBD1. CDR3 length: 16 amino acids. The V gene end was trimmed by 2 bases and the J gene end by 1 base; junction bases not matched to a gene: 6. Germline assignment: CDR1 SGHRS and CDR2 YFSETQ. As DNA, the CDR3 is TGCGCCAGCAGCTTTGCCGGGACAGGGACGAACACTGAAGCTTTCTTT. As protein: CASSFAGTGTNTEAFF.

As to this clonotype: A single base separates this from a much larger clone, so it may be a read error. The V and J genes are TRBV5-6 and TRBJ2-6; D could derive from TRBD1 or TRBD2 (5 bases each). This CDR3 spans 18 amino acids. CDR1 is SGHDT, CDR2 YYEEEE, per germline. CDR3 DNA sequence: TGTGCCAGCAGCTTGTCCTTGATGGGGAGCCTTGGGGCCAACGCCCTGACTTTC. This gives the protein CASSLSLMGSLGANALTF.

This clonotype showed up many times. This chain connects TRBV6-1 to TRBJ2-5; 9 bases are shared with TRBD2. The CDR3 is made up of 16 amino acids. V was pared by 6 bases and J by 1 base, with 9 bases of the junction left unmatched. Germline V gene data show CDR1 as MNHNS and CDR2 as SASEGT. The CDR3 spells CASSPSSGGFQETQYF. CDR3 DNA: TGTGCCAGCAGCCCCTCCAGCGGGGGGTTCCAAGAGACCCAGTACTTC.

The chain recombines TRBV2 with TRBJ2-5, with D possibly being TRBD1 or TRBD2 (6 bases each). V gave up 6 bases and J gave up 4 bases, with 12 bases separating them. Per the germline V gene, CDR1 is SNHLY and CDR2 is FYNNEI. This CDR3 has 13 amino acids. CDR3 nucleotide sequence: TGTGCCAGCAGGAGGGGGGTATCAGAGACCCAGTACTTC. It specifies CASRRGVSETQYF.

This clonotype was detected ten times or more. This sequence joins TRBV5-1 and TRBJ2-2; D is possibly TRBD2 (5 bases). V was shortened by 4 bases and J by 10 bases, with 11 bases between the two germline ends. Germline V gene data show CDR1 as SGHRS and CDR2 as YFSETQ. This CDR3 region has 12 residues. CDR3 in DNA: TGCGCCAGCAGCCCGGGATCCGAGGAGCTGTTTTTT. The encoded protein is CASSPGSEELFF.

This clonotype was observed at least ten times. The chain has TRBV20-1 and TRBJ2-5; 8 bases line up with TRBD1. Germline V lookup: CDR1 DFQATT, CDR2 SNEGSKA (reference sequence). The CDR3 length is 16 residues. The ends lost 4 bases at V and 5 bases at J; junction bases unmatched: 15. CDR3 sequence: CSATSPGTGGVETQYF. The CDR3 nucleotides read TGCAGTGCTACCTCACCCGGGACAGGAGGGGTGGAGACCCAGTACTTC.

This clonotype appeared many times. The chain uses TRBV6-1 and TRBJ2-4; 8 bases align to TRBD2. The CDR3 spans 15 residues. The V gene end was trimmed by 2 bases and the J gene end by 7 bases; junction bases not matched to a gene: 7. Germline V lookup: CDR1 MNHNS, CDR2 SASEGT. The CDR3 sequence is CASSETGTSQNIQYF. CDR3 bases: TGTGCCAGCAGTGAAACCGGGACTAGTCAGAACATTCAGTACTTC.

This clonotype was counted a few times. The chain links TRBV9 to TRBJ1-4, with 10 bases that match TRBD1. Germline CDR1 is SGDLS and CDR2 is YYNGEE. V shed 0 bases, J shed 5 bases, and the junction held 7 bases outside the gene matches. This CDR3 is 17 amino acids long. CDR3 sequence (DNA): TGTGCCAGCAGCGTAGCCGGCGGACAGGGGGAAAATGAAAAACTGTTTTTT. Protein product: CASSVAGGQGENEKLFF.

This clonotype was observed a handful of times. The chain employs TRBV28 and TRBJ1-4; 8 bases match TRBD1. The trim removed 5 bases at V and 8 bases at J, leaving 4 bases unmatched. The CDR3 sequence is 13 residues long. CDR1 and CDR2 from the germline V gene are MDHEN and SYDVKM. Here the CDR3 reads CASSAGGEEKLFF. CDR3 coding DNA: TGTGCCAGCAGTGCAGGGGGCGAAGAAAAACTGTTTTTT.

This clonotype occurred many times. This chain links TRBV11-2 with TRBJ2-1; D unclear. The V and J ends lost 11 bases and 4 bases respectively, with 12 bases between them. This CDR3 contains 12 residues. The germline V gene encodes CDR1 SGHAT and CDR2 FQNNGV. The DNA for the CDR3 is TGTGCCTCTACTGACGGTTACAATGAGCAGTTCTTC. Translation gives CASTDGYNEQFF.

This clonotype was picked up many times. The rearrangement links TRBV24-1 to TRBJ2-3; 8 bases are a match to TRBD1. The CDR3 length is 15 residues. Germline V gene sequence: CDR1 KGHDR, CDR2 SFDVKD. V gave up 4 bases and J gave up 4 bases; unmatched junction bases: 6. The CDR3 protein is CATSDPGQGADTQYF. The CDR3 DNA follows: TGTGCCACCAGTGACCCCGGACAGGGAGCAGATACGCAGTATTTT.

This clonotype was seen ten or more times. The chain is built from TRBV10-3 and TRBJ2-2, with TRBD1 identical over 8 bases. The length of the CDR3 is 14 residues. V gave up 8 bases and J gave up 4 bases; unmatched junction bases: 6. Germline values: CDR1 ENHRY, CDR2 SYGVKD. CDR3 DNA: TGTGCCATCGCAGGGGGCGCAAGCACCGGGGAGCTGTTTTTT. It specifies CAIAGGASTGELFF.

This clonotype showed up just a few times. The gene calls are TRBV6-1 and TRBJ1-3; D gene ambiguous. Germline lookup yields CDR1 MNHNS and CDR2 SASEGT. The CDR3 is 13 residues long. The V and J ends lost 7 bases and 1 base respectively, with 8 bases between them. The CDR3 nucleotides read TGTGCCAGCACCATGACTTCTGGAAACACCATATATTTT. Translating it yields CASTMTSGNTIYF.

This clonotype appeared many times. The genes are TRBV7-8 and TRBJ2-2; 8 nucleotides line up with TRBD2. The CDR3 extends over 15 amino acids. CDR1 and CDR2 (germline): SGHVS, FQNEAQ. V shed 5 bases, J shed 6 bases, and the junction held 8 bases outside the gene matches. The CDR3 protein is CASSPRGGRAGELFF. In nucleotides, the CDR3 is TGTGCCAGCAGCCCACGGGGGGGCAGGGCCGGGGAGCTGTTTTTT.

This clonotype was observed many times. The J gene is TRBJ1-5, the V gene TRBV24-1; possibly TRBD1 for D (5 bases). Trimming cost V 2 bases and J 5 bases, with 9 bases left between them. This CDR3 contains 14 residues. The germline V gene encodes CDR1 KGHDR and CDR2 SFDVKD. The CDR3 reads CATSDSDSDQPQHF. The DNA for the CDR3 is TGTGCCACCAGTGATTCCGACAGCGATCAGCCCCAGCATTTT.

In its sample, this clonotype was seen many times. V and J are TRBV6-1 and TRBJ2-1; TRBD1 matches at 11 bases. The length of the CDR3 is 15 residues. Unmatched junction bases numbered 7, after V lost 5 bases and J lost 7 bases. CDR1 is MNHNS and CDR2 is SASEGT in the germline V gene. The CDR3 spells CASSTTGTGGNEQFF. In DNA, the CDR3 is TGTGCCAGCAGTACCACCGGGACAGGGGGAAATGAGCAGTTCTTC.

This clonotype showed up many times. The V and J genes are TRBV11-2 and TRBJ2-5; TRBD1 agrees at 7 bases. The germline V gene encodes CDR1 SGHAT and CDR2 FQNNGV. This CDR3 has 16 residues. The V segment lost 5 bases and the J segment 4 bases; nucleotides outside the gene matches: 13. For the CDR3, the DNA is TGTGCCAGCAGCCAAGGGCACAGGGGCCCTTCAGAGACCCAGTACTTC. The encoded protein is CASSQGHRGPSETQYF.

V gene TRBV29-1 combines with J gene TRBJ1-4; D remains ambiguous. V lost 4 bases to trimming and J lost 4 bases, with 7 bases between them. The CDR3 loop spans 12 amino acids. Germline V gives CDR1 SQVTM, CDR2 ANQGSEA. The DNA of the CDR3 is TGCAGCGTTGGACGGATTAATGAAAAACTGTTTTTT. Its translation is CSVGRINEKLFF. The whole variable domain, remainder taken from reference TRBV29-1 and TRBJ1-4, is SAVISQKPSRDICQRGTSLTIQCQVDSQVTMMFWYRQQPGQSLTLIATANQGSEATYESGFVIDKFPISRPNLTFSTLTVSNMSPEDSSIYLCSVGRINEKLFFGSGTQLSVL.

This clonotype came up many times. The V call is TRBV29-1, the J call TRBJ2-3, with a possible D match to TRBD1 (6 bases). Trimming took 7 bases from V and 0 from J, leaving 11 bases between them. This CDR3 has 13 residues. Germline-derived CDR1 and CDR2 are SQVTM and ANQGSEA. The CDR3 loop reads CSDRDRSTDTQYF. In DNA, the CDR3 is TGCAGCGACAGGGATCGGAGCACAGATACGCAGTATTTT.

This clonotype was found many times. The chain carries TRBV18 and TRBJ2-3; D gene unclear. Germline CDR1 reads KGHSH; CDR2 reads LQKENI. The CDR3 loop spans 14 amino acids. Trimming shortened V by 4 bases and J by 1 base, and 9 bases separated the two germline ends. CDR3 sequence reads: CASSRSQGTDTQYF. The DNA of the CDR3 is TGTGCCAGCTCACGATCCCAGGGCACAGATACGCAGTATTTT. The full variable domain, in which reference TRBV18 and TRBJ2-3 provide the parts outside the CDR3, is NAGVMQNPRHLVRRRGQEARLRCSPMKGHSHVYWYRQLPEEGLKFMVYLQKENIIDESGMPKERFSAEFPKEGPSILRIQQVVRGDSAAYFCASSRSQGTDTQYFGPGTRLTVL.

This clonotype was seen more than once but under ten times. The rearrangement uses TRBV20-1 and TRBJ2-7; the match to TRBD1 covers 9 bases. Germline V CDR1 and CDR2: DFQATT, SNEGSKA (reference sequence). The length of the CDR3 is 13 residues. CDR3 protein: CRVTGTGSNEQYF. The CDR3, as DNA: TGCAGAGTAACCGGGACAGGGAGCAACGAGCAGTACTTC.

This clonotype turned up a few times. This chain connects TRBV20-1 to TRBJ1-2; tentative D call: TRBD1 (6 bases). The CDR3 length is 12 residues. CDR1 and CDR2 (germline): DFQATT, SNEGSKA (reference sequence). V was clipped by 6 bases and J by 7 bases, with 15 bases between them. CDR3 nucleotide sequence: TGCAGTGCCCCGAGGGGGGCGGGTGGCTACACCTTC. It is translated as CSAPRGAGGYTF.

The sample holds many counts of this clonotype. This clone may be a read error of a much larger clone one base away. The chain has TRBV5-1 and TRBJ2-7; D uncertain. Germline loops: CDR1 SGHRS, CDR2 YFSETQ. The CDR3 is 13 amino acids. Trimming pared 1 base from V and 3 bases from J, leaving 8 bases between. In DNA form, the CDR3 reads TGCGCCAGCAGCTTGACCAGAGACTACGAGCAGTACTTC. This encodes CASSLTRDYEQYF.

This clonotype was seen ten or more times. The chain uses TRBV2 and TRBJ2-1, with D unresolved. Germline values: CDR1 SNHLY, CDR2 FYNNEI. Trimming shortened V by 7 bases and J by 2 bases, and 9 bases separated the two germline ends. CDR3 length equals 13 residues. The CDR3 loop reads CASKAAPYNEQFF. CDR3 DNA sequence: TGTGCCAGCAAAGCAGCCCCCTACAATGAGCAGTTCTTC.

This clonotype was recorded at least ten times. The chain is built from TRBV28 and TRBJ1-1; D ambiguous. The CDR3 covers 12 residues. From germline, CDR1 is MDHEN and CDR2 SYDVKM. With 5 bases removed from V and 3 bases from J, the gap between germline ends came to 7 bases. CDR3: CASSPIYTEAFF. In DNA form, the CDR3 reads TGTGCCAGCAGTCCTATATACACTGAAGCTTTCTTT.

The V gene is TRBV20-1, the J gene TRBJ2-7; the D call may be TRBD1 or TRBD2 (5 bases each). The germline CDR1 and CDR2 sequences are DFQATT and SNEGSKA (reference sequence). Trimming pared 5 bases from V and 6 bases from J, leaving 23 bases between. The CDR3 has 15 residues. The CDR3 here is CSALHPPGPAIEQYF. Written as DNA, the CDR3 is TGCAGTGCTCTCCACCCCCCGGGACCAGCGATCGAGCAGTACTTC.

A few counts support this clonotype. This chain links TRBV10-3 with TRBJ1-5; D is perhaps TRBD1 (6 bases). The length of the CDR3 is 13 residues. The V gene's germline CDR1 is ENHRY and CDR2 SYGVKD. V was pared by 6 bases and J by 5 bases, with 11 bases between. The CDR3 DNA reads TGTGCCATCAGACAGGGTTTAGATCAGCCCCAGCATTTT. It translates to CAIRQGLDQPQHF.

This clonotype has ten or more counts. V usage is TRBV29-1 and J usage is TRBJ2-3; D is uncertain. The CDR3 extends over 12 amino acids. Trimming stripped 7 bases from V and 1 base from J, with 9 bases between. Germline CDR1 is SQVTM and CDR2 is ANQGSEA. CDR3 in DNA: TGCAGCGGCATACGGGGCACAGATACGCAGTATTTT. Translation gives CSGIRGTDTQYF.

This clonotype was counted many times. The CDR3: CASSPGTFYNEQFF. Here the CDR3 DNA reads TGCGCCAGCAGCCCAGGGACATTCTACAATGAGCAGTTCTTC. The chain uses TRBV5-1 and TRBJ2-1; D may be TRBD1 (6 bases). CDR1 and CDR2 (germline): SGHRS, YFSETQ. The V end was cut by 4 bases, the J end by 3 bases, with 11 bases between. The CDR3 has 14 amino acids.

This clonotype was seen only a few times. This CDR3 reads CASTKGSSNQPQHF. In DNA form, the CDR3 reads TGTGCCAGCACCAAGGGGAGTAGCAATCAGCCCCAGCATTTT. V gene TRBV12-3 or TRBV12-4 combines with J gene TRBJ1-5; a possible D gene is TRBD1 (5 bases). The CDR3 sequence is 14 residues long. Trimming cost V 7 bases and J 0 bases, with 10 bases left between them.

This clonotype appeared many times. The rearrangement uses TRBV27 and TRBJ2-7; maybe TRBD2 (6 bases). Germline lookup yields CDR1 MNHEY and CDR2 SMNVEV (reference sequence). V was trimmed by 6 bases and J by 5 bases, leaving 26 bases between them. The CDR3 is made up of 17 amino acids. CDR3 DNA: TGTGCCAGCAGAACATCAGGGTTCGGGGGTCCCCTGGACGAGCAGTACTTC. It yields the protein CASRTSGFGGPLDEQYF.

This clonotype was counted a few times. CDR3 sequence: CASSQEPNIAGAADTQYF. The CDR3 DNA reads TGCGCCAGCAGCCAAGAACCGAATATAGCGGGAGCGGCAGATACGCAGTATTTT. The V and J genes are TRBV4-1 and TRBJ2-3; 9 nucleotides line up with TRBD2. Looked up from germline, CDR1 is MGHRA and CDR2 is YSYEKL. This CDR3 comprises 18 residues. Trimming removed 0 bases from V and 4 bases from J; junction bases left unmatched: 11.